This paragraph reports one T cell receptor beta chain. CDR3 size: 17 residues. With 4 bases clipped from V and 8 bases from J, the junction kept 18 bases outside the gene matches. CDR1 and CDR2 from the germline V gene are SGDLS and YYNGEE. This entry is derived from a study of T cells after yellow fever vaccination. TCRdb itself ran the 5' RACE reads through MiXCR, one entry per CDR3 protein. The sample gives approximately 90,000 distinct CDR3 sequences, 4.5% to 6% of which show up once; about two fifths is in the top ten. The TCR was taken from a man younger than 35 who received the YFV17D yellow fever vaccine. This chain uses TRBV9 with TRBJ2-4; 7 bases map to TRBD1. The sample was CD8+ T cells sorted from PBMCs, taken 10 days after the yellow fever booster vaccination. The CDR3 is CASSPHGVGGGRDIQYF. The CDR3 region has the DNA TGTGCCAGCAGCCCACACGGGGTAGGGGGCGGGCGGGACATTCAGTACTTC.